This T cell receptor beta chain was sequenced in a study of blood T cell repertoires in COVID-19. Study summary: PBMCs, B-cell-depleted T cells, or T cells provided the cDNA or gDNA that made up the material.

Methods used by the authors: Estimation of nucleated cell counts relied on the amplification of reference gene primers. Profiling relied on immunoSEQ multiplex PCR, and the TCRdb table lists in-frame clones only, not all of them. For V, J and clone size, that table is used; D and trimming come from the DNA. The sample lists 150,000 to 200,000 clones; roughly four fifths were seen once. The receptor comes from a human donor in a cohort sampled during active COVID-19. Input material: peripheral blood.

In nucleotides, the CDR3 is TGTGCCAGCAGCCAGGGGGGTTACGAGCAGTACTTC. It codes for CASSQGGYEQYF. This chain joins TRBV11-2 and TRBJ2-7, with D tentatively TRBD1 (7 bases). The germline V gene has CDR1 SGHAT and CDR2 FQNNGV. CDR3 length: 12 amino acids. The germline V and J ends were trimmed by 5 bases and 4 bases, with 9 bases remaining between them. Full variable domain (remainder filled in from reference TRBV11-2 and TRBJ2-7): EAGVAQSPRYKIIEKRQSVAFWCNPISGHATLYWYQQILGQGPKLLIQFQNNGVVDDSQLPKDRFSAERLKGVDSTLKIQPAKLEDSAVYLCASSQGGYEQYFGPGTRLTVT.